These 29 T cell receptor beta chains were sequenced from one sample in a study of shared clonotypes between healthy human individuals. The assay was immunoSEQ multiplex PCR, and TCRdb's table has in-frame clones only and misses some. The data contain just over 2,000,000 clones, just under 95% of them singletons. In the naive CD8 group, cells lacked CD45RO and were positively selected for CCR7, so terminally differentiated effector memory CD45RA+ cells were left out. Sequencing was done on a sample of naive CD8+ T cells sorted from blood. These receptors came from a man aged 18 to 30 in good health.

The chain couples TRBV4-1 to TRBJ2-2, with 11 bases fitting TRBD2. This CDR3 is 16 amino acids long. The V and J ends lost 1 base and 6 bases, in that order; junction bases with no gene match: 4. Germline CDR1 is MGHRA and CDR2 is YSYEKL. Here the CDR3 reads CASSQGPGLAAGELFF. The CDR3 coding sequence is TGCGCCAGCAGCCAAGGTCCGGGACTAGCGGCCGGGGAGCTGTTTTTT.

This chain joins TRBV15 and TRBJ2-1; D not certain. The germline V gene has CDR1 LNHNV and CDR2 YYDKDF (reference sequence). The CDR3 sequence is 14 residues long. The V gene lost 5 bases and the J gene lost 7 bases, with 15 bases spanning the gap. CDR3 sequence (DNA): TGTGCCACCAGCGATCATCTTCAGTGGAATGAGCAGTTCTTC. Its translation: CATSDHLQWNEQFF.

This chain's CDR3 is CASSPGPALEAFF. The CDR3 nucleotides are TGTGCCAGCAGCCCGGGACCAGCCCTTGAAGCTTTCTTT. The chain joins TRBV7-8 to TRBJ1-1, with a tentative D call TRBD1 (5 bases). This CDR3 has 13 residues. The germline V gene has CDR1 SGHVS and CDR2 FQNEAQ. Trimming removed 5 bases from V and 7 bases from J, with 14 bases in between.

V gene TRBV7-2 combines with J gene TRBJ2-1; 11 bases match TRBD2. V gave up 2 bases and J gave up 2 bases; unmatched junction bases: 5. In germline, CDR1 is SGHTA, CDR2 FQGNSA. This CDR3 has 17 amino acids. CDR3 bases: TGTGCCAGCAGCTTAATAGCTAGCGGGGGGACCTACAATGAGCAGTTCTTC. Amino acid sequence: CASSLIASGGTYNEQFF.

The gene calls are TRBV7-6 and TRBJ2-7, with TRBD2 identical over 11 bases. J lost 2 bases, V lost 6 bases, and 6 bases had no gene match. Germline V lookup: CDR1 SGHVS, CDR2 FNYEAQ. CDR3 length: 15 amino acids. The CDR3 loop is CASSLTSGGPYEQYF. CDR3 in DNA: TGTGCCAGCAGTCTAACTAGCGGGGGTCCCTACGAGCAGTACTTC.

This clone has just one count. The J gene is TRBJ1-2, the V gene TRBV4-1, with D perhaps TRBD1 (6 bases). This CDR3 is 14 amino acids long. CDR1 is MGHRA and CDR2 is YSYEKL in the germline V gene. Between the trimmed V and J ends, which lost 0 bases and 8 bases, there was a span of 13 bases. The CDR3 DNA is TGCGCCAGCAGCCAAGAACAGGGACGCGCGGGCTACACCTTC. It encodes CASSQEQGRAGYTF.

CDR3 DNA: TGTGCCAGCAGTTGGGCCCGGTCAGATACGCAGTATTTT. Translated: CASSWARSDTQYF. The chain recombines TRBV6-5 with TRBJ2-3, with no clear D. The CDR3 extends over 13 amino acids. Germline CDR1 reads MNHEY; CDR2 reads SVGAGI. V was clipped by 4 bases and J by 4 bases, with 9 bases between them.

The chain recombines TRBV6-1 with TRBJ1-2; possible D gene TRBD1, 6 bases. V was clipped by 3 bases and J by 2 bases, with 10 bases between them. This CDR3 contains 14 residues. Germline V lookup: CDR1 MNHNS, CDR2 SASEGT. The CDR3 sequence is CASSEDGGNYGYTF. In DNA form, the CDR3 reads TGTGCCAGCAGTGAGGACGGGGGCAACTATGGCTACACCTTC.

This clone has just one count. The chain joins TRBV4-3 to TRBJ1-2; no firm D call. Germline V lookup: CDR1 LGHNA, CDR2 YSLEER. This CDR3 has 16 amino acids. V lost 2 bases, J lost 0 bases, and 13 bases lay in between. The CDR3 loop reads CASSQRTVEANYGYTF. The CDR3, as DNA: TGCGCCAGCAGCCAACGAACAGTAGAAGCTAACTATGGCTACACCTTC.

The chain has TRBV23-1 and TRBJ1-6; 7 bases align to TRBD1. TRBV23-1 is treated as an ORF (open reading frame) with a function not yet certain. J was trimmed by 14 bases and V by 0 bases; bases with no gene match: 10. The length of the CDR3 is 15 residues. Here the CDR3 DNA reads TGCGCCAGCAGTCAATCAGAAAAAGGGGGCGCAGCCCTCCACTTT. Residues: CASSQSEKGGAALHF.

This sequence joins TRBV10-3 and TRBJ2-3, with D unresolved. The germline gives CDR1 ENHRY, CDR2 SYGVKD. Trimming took off 10 bases at V and 1 base at J, with 12 bases between the two ends. The CDR3 sequence is 13 residues long. CDR3 protein: CATRGPGTDTQYF. CDR3 DNA sequence: TGTGCCACCCGAGGACCGGGCACAGATACGCAGTATTTT.

The chain uses TRBV27 and TRBJ2-7, with 8 bases aligning to TRBD2. Looked up from germline, CDR1 is MNHEY and CDR2 is SMNVEV (reference sequence). With 5 bases clipped from V and 0 bases from J, the junction kept 9 bases outside the gene matches. The CDR3 sequence is 16 residues long. CDR3 nucleotide sequence: TGTGCCAGCAGTCCCGTCCAGGGGACTAGCTCCTACGAGCAGTACTTC. Its protein product is CASSPVQGTSSYEQYF.

This clone was seen only once. The chain is built from TRBV4-1 and TRBJ1-1; D may be TRBD1 (6 bases). V was pared by 4 bases and J by 1 base, with 13 bases between. The CDR3 spans 15 residues. Germline values: CDR1 MGHRA, CDR2 YSYEKL. CDR3 region: CASSPLTGKNTEAFF. CDR3 nucleotides: TGCGCCAGCAGCCCCCTCACAGGGAAGAACACTGAAGCTTTCTTT.

This clone has a single count. J is TRBJ1-2 and V is TRBV10-2; no clear D. CDR3 length: 14 residues. Trimming took off 3 bases at V and 2 bases at J, with 10 bases between the two ends. Germline CDR1 is WSHSY and CDR2 is SAAADI. As DNA, the CDR3 is TGCGCCAGCAGTGACGGCATTATAAACTATGGCTACACCTTC. This encodes CASSDGIINYGYTF.

The rearrangement uses TRBV7-9 and TRBJ2-1; 9 bases line up with TRBD2. The ends lost 2 bases at V and 7 bases at J; junction bases unmatched: 6. Germline V CDR1 and CDR2: SEHNR, FQNEAQ (reference sequence). The length of the CDR3 is 15 residues. In DNA, the CDR3 is TGTGCCAGCAGCTTACCAAGCGGGAGGCTTAATGAGCAGTTCTTC. Translated, it gives CASSLPSGRLNEQFF.

The rearrangement links TRBV2 to TRBJ2-7; weak D call: TRBD2 (5 bases). This CDR3 comprises 17 residues. Germline CDR1 reads SNHLY; CDR2 reads FYNNEI. V gave up 6 bases and J gave up 3 bases, with 24 bases separating them. The CDR3 DNA reads TGTGCCAGCAGCCCCGGCCCCGGAGGAAGGGAGATCTACGAGCAGTACTTC. It translates to CASSPGPGGREIYEQYF.

The chain has TRBV7-9 and TRBJ1-1; D may be TRBD1 (5 bases). Trimming took 5 bases from V and 2 from J, leaving 18 bases between them. Germline V gives CDR1 SEHNR, CDR2 FQNEAQ (reference sequence). The CDR3 runs to 16 residues. This CDR3 reads CASSQGHMGSNTEAFF. As DNA, the CDR3 is TGTGCCAGCAGCCAGGGTCACATGGGGAGCAACACTGAAGCTTTCTTT.

V usage is TRBV10-3 and J usage is TRBJ2-3; D remains ambiguous. CDR1 is ENHRY and CDR2 is SYGVKD in the germline V gene. This CDR3 has 14 amino acids. V lost 0 bases and J lost 6, with 10 bases in between. In DNA, the CDR3 is TGTGCCATCAGTGAGTCACCGTCTGGGGATACGCAGTATTTT. Amino acids: CAISESPSGDTQYF.

The rearrangement joins TRBV29-1 to TRBJ2-3, with D possibly being TRBD2 (5 bases). The CDR3 contains 15 residues. Germline loops: CDR1 SQVTM, CDR2 ANQGSEA. Between the trimmed V and J ends, which lost 0 bases and 4 bases, there was a span of 14 bases. The CDR3 region is CSVEDRGSMADTQYF. For the CDR3, the DNA is TGCAGCGTTGAAGATCGGGGATCCATGGCAGATACGCAGTATTTT.

This chain joins TRBV2 and TRBJ2-3; tentatively, D is TRBD1 or TRBD2 (5 bases each). The CDR3 spans 15 residues. V shed 8 bases and J shed 1 base, with 16 bases lying between them. The germline CDR1 and CDR2 sequences are SNHLY and FYNNEI. The CDR3 region has the DNA TGTGCCAGCTATCACCGGGACGGAGGCACAGATACGCAGTATTTT. This encodes CASYHRDGGTDTQYF. The variable domain in full, completed from reference TRBV2 and TRBJ2-3, reads EPEVTQTPSHQVTQMGQEVILRCVPISNHLYFYWYRQILGQKVEFLVSFYNNEISEKSEIFDDQFSVERPDGSNFTLKIRSTKLEDSAMYFCASYHRDGGTDTQYFGPGTRLTVL.

V and J are TRBV11-2 and TRBJ2-1; TRBD1 is a possible D gene (5 bases). The ends were cut back, 1 base at V and 6 bases at J, with 16 bases in the middle. Germline assignment: CDR1 SGHAT and CDR2 FQNNGV. CDR3 size: 16 residues. DNA of the CDR3: TGTGCCAGCAGCTTAGCTGGTCTTCCAGGGCGCAATGAGCAGTTCTTC. Protein: CASSLAGLPGRNEQFF. Full variable domain (remainder filled in from reference TRBV11-2 and TRBJ2-1): EAGVAQSPRYKIIEKRQSVAFWCNPISGHATLYWYQQILGQGPKLLIQFQNNGVVDDSQLPKDRFSAERLKGVDSTLKIQPAKLEDSAVYLCASSLAGLPGRNEQFFGPGTRLTVL.

The chain uses TRBV13 and TRBJ2-1; D unclear. Trimming removed 5 bases from V and 3 bases from J, with 11 bases in between. The V gene's germline CDR1 is PRHDT and CDR2 FYEKMQ (reference sequence). There are 14 residues in the CDR3. In DNA, the CDR3 is TGTGCCAGCAGCAGCTGGACGGACTACAATGAGCAGTTCTTC. Encoded protein: CASSSWTDYNEQFF.

CDR3 sequence (DNA): TGTGCCAGCGGGATAGGACAGGGGATGTATTCACCCCTCCACTTT. This translates into CASGIGQGMYSPLHF. The rearrangement uses TRBV27 and TRBJ1-6, with 9 bases identical to TRBD1. The length of the CDR3 is 15 residues. Germline loops: CDR1 MNHEY, CDR2 SMNVEV (reference sequence). The J segment lost 8 bases and the V segment lost 8 bases, leaving 10 bases of the junction unmatched.

The chain links TRBV30 to TRBJ2-1, with D tentatively TRBD2 (5 bases). CDR1 is GTSNPN, CDR2 SVGIG, per germline (reference sequence). The germline V and J ends were trimmed by 5 bases and 5 bases, with 10 bases remaining between them. This CDR3 has 12 amino acids. The DNA of the CDR3 is TGTGCCTGGGGAGACGGGAACAATGAGCAGTTCTTC. This sequence encodes CAWGDGNNEQFF.

As to this clone: This specimen includes other DNA sequences encoding the same CDR3. The chain couples TRBV19 to TRBJ2-5; 7 positions agree with TRBD1. CDR3 length: 13 amino acids. With 6 bases clipped from V and 1 base from J, the junction kept 2 bases outside the gene matches. Germline V gene lookup returns CDR1 LNHDA and CDR2 SQIVND (reference sequence). In DNA, the CDR3 is TGTGCCAGTAGAGGGACAGCCCAAGAGACCCAGTACTTC. The encoded protein is CASRGTAQETQYF.

Notes on this clone: This sample includes further DNA sequences coding for the same CDR3. V usage is TRBV28 and J usage is TRBJ2-7; D gene uncertain. Germline V gene data show CDR1 as MDHEN and CDR2 as SYDVKM. This CDR3 has 13 amino acids. V shed 2 bases and J shed 0 bases, with 5 bases lying between them. The CDR3 region has the DNA TGTGCCAGCAGTTTAAGGAGCTCCTACGAGCAGTACTTC. Amino acid sequence: CASSLRSSYEQYF.

This clone was detected once. The rearrangement joins TRBV5-6 to TRBJ2-5; maybe TRBD1 (5 bases). The DNA end is a closer match to TRBJ2-7, so the J assignment may be wrong. The CDR3 is 13 amino acids. In germline, CDR1 is SGHDT, CDR2 YYEEEE. CDR3 DNA: TGTGCCAGCAGCTTAGATCAGGGTTACGAGCAGTACTTC. This encodes CASSLDQGYEQYF.

As to this clone: Other DNA sequences in the same sample also yield this CDR3. The chain recombines TRBV20-1 with TRBJ1-1; no firm D call. Between the trimmed V and J ends, which lost 5 bases and 1 base, there was a span of 5 bases. The V gene's germline CDR1 is DFQATT and CDR2 SNEGSKA (reference sequence). The CDR3 extends over 11 amino acids. For the CDR3, the DNA is TGCAGTGCTGAAGAGAACACTGAAGCTTTCTTT. It codes for CSAEENTEAFF.

The chain is built from TRBV6-5 and TRBJ1-2, with a weak D call TRBD1 (5 bases). In germline, CDR1 is MNHEY, CDR2 SVGAGI. CDR3 size: 14 residues. V was shortened by 6 bases and J by 1 base, with 12 bases between the two germline ends. CDR3 in DNA: TGTGCCAGCAGCGACGGGACGTTTAACTATGGCTACACCTTC. It specifies CASSDGTFNYGYTF.